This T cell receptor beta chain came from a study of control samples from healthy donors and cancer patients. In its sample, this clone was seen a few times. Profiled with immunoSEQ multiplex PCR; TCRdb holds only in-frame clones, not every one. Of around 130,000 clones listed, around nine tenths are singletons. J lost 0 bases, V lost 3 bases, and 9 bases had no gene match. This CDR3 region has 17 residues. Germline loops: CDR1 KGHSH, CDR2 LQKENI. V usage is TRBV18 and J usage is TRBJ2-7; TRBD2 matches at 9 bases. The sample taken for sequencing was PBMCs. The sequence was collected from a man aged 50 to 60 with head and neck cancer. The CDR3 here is CASSPASGNKGSYEQYF. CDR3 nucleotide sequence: TGTGCCAGCTCACCTGCTAGCGGGAACAAGGGCTCCTACGAGCAGTACTTC.